This TCR beta chain comes out of a study of PD-L1 blockade in urothelial cancer. Study as a whole: It was around 2014 that patients started atezolizumab at 1,200 mg intravenously every 3 weeks. Blood was tested 3 weeks (second dose) and 6 weeks into treatment.

Only in-frame clones appear in the TCRdb table, and some are missing; sequencing was by immunoSEQ multiplex PCR. The sample shows more than 85,000 clones, around 87% of them seen only once. Time point: pretreatment peripheral blood. Disease in patients was locally advanced or metastatic urothelial carcinoma. On this clone: Its antigen is not identified.

This CDR3 spans 16 amino acids. CDR1 and CDR2 (germline): SGHDT, YYEEEE. With 4 bases clipped from V and 4 bases from J, the junction kept 8 bases outside the gene matches. Study conclusions and caveats: Better survival was predicted by below-median pretreatment blood TCR clonality.

This chain links TRBV5-6 with TRBJ2-7; 13 bases match TRBD2. The material was PBMCs, obtained around atezolizumab (anti-PD-L1) treatment. The TCR was taken from a man aged 55 to 70 with urothelial cancer. CDR3 sequence: CASSPGTSGDLYEQYF. DNA for the CDR3: TGTGCCAGCAGCCCAGGGACTAGCGGGGATCTGTACGAGCAGTACTTC.